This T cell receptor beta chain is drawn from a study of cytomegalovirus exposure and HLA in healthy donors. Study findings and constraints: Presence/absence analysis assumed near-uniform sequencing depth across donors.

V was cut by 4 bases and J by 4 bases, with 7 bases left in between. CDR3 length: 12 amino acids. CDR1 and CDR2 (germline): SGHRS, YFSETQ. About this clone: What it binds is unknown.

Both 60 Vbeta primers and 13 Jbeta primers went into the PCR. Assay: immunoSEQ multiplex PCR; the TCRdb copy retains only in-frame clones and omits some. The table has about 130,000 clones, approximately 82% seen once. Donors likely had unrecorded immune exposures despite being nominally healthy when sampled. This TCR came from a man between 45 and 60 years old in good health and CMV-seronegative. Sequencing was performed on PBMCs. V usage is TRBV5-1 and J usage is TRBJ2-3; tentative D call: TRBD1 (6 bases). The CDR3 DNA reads TGCGCCAGCAGCCCAGGGGCAGATACGCAGTATTTT. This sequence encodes CASSPGADTQYF.